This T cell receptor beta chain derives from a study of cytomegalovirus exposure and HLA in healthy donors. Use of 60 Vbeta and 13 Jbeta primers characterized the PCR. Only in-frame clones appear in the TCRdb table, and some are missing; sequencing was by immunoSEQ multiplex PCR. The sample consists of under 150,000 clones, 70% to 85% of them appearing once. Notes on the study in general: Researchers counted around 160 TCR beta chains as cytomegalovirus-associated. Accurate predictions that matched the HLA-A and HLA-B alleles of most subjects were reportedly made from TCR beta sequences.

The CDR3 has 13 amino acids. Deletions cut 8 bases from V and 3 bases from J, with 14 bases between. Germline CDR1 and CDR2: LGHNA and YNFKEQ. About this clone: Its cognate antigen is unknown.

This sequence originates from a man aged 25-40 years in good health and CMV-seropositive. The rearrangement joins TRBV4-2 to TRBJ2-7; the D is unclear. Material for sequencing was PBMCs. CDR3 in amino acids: CASGVVGLYEQYF. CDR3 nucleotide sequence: TGTGCCAGCGGTGTTGTGGGCCTCTACGAGCAGTACTTC.